The T cell receptor (beta chain) described here comes from a study of cytomegalovirus exposure and HLA in healthy donors. Notes on the study in general: Three chains linked to CMV were shown in vitro to be specific for CMV antigens. Later analysis identified a missense DCLRE1C variant that was linked to TCR beta V- and J-gene trimming.

Concerning this clone itself: What it binds is unknown.

The donors comprised healthy bone marrow donors. Primers included in the PCR were 60 Vbeta and 13 Jbeta primers. Only in-frame clones appear in the TCRdb table, and some are missing; sequencing was by immunoSEQ multiplex PCR. The profile covers 120,000 or so clones, with approximately 80% appearing a single time and 1.5% to 2% taken by the ten largest. The source material was PBMCs. The sequence was collected from a man in his forties in good health and CMV-seronegative.

CDR3 coding DNA: TGTGCCAGCAGTTCCGGGACAGGGACCTACGAGCAGTACTTC. Translated, it gives CASSSGTGTYEQYF. This chain joins TRBV5-5 and TRBJ2-7; the match to TRBD1 covers 9 bases. Germline CDR1 SGHKS, CDR2 YYEKEE (reference sequence). V shed 5 bases, J shed 2 bases, and the junction held 5 bases outside the gene matches. The CDR3 is 14 amino acids.